Below, 12 T cell receptor beta chains from the same sample are listed, as sequenced in a study of human T cells and chemical hapten exposure. MiXCR, applied by TCRdb to the RACE reads, yields one record per CDR3 protein. Of just under 65,000 distinct CDR3 sequences listed, 8% to 13% were seen once; the top ten hold about 2.5%. The time point was: patch test 3, about 24 weeks after DPC sensitization. Treatment specified: therapeutic diphenylcyclopropenone sensitization with weekly scalp DPC. Sequencing was performed on whole blood, taken in connection with sensitization to the hapten diphenylcyclopropenone (DPC). Receptor source: a young woman with alopecia areata. Some clones in this sample may be carry-over from other donors' samples.

The chain joins TRBV2 to TRBJ1-1, with D perhaps matching TRBD1 (5 bases). Germline CDR1 SNHLY, CDR2 FYNNEI. The CDR3 sequence is 16 residues long. V lost 0 bases to trimming and J lost 0 bases, with 11 bases between them. CDR3 protein: CASSEAGGGVNTEAFF. In DNA, the CDR3 is TGTGCCAGCAGTGAAGCCGGGGGAGGGGTGAACACTGAAGCTTTCTTT.

The chain joins TRBV19 to TRBJ2-3, with 14 bases aligning to TRBD2. The CDR3 contains 14 residues. The V gene's germline CDR1 is LNHDA and CDR2 SQIVND (reference sequence). The CDR3 coding sequence is TGTGCAACGGGGACTAGCGGGAGAAGGGATACGCAGTATTTT. Amino acid sequence: CATGTSGRRDTQYF.

Only a few counts were recorded for this clonotype. This chain connects TRBV10-2 to TRBJ2-7; D perhaps matches TRBD1 (5 bases). Trimming removed 0 bases from V and 1 base from J, with 13 bases in between. CDR1 WSHSY and CDR2 SAAADI come from the germline V gene. This CDR3 is built from 16 residues. CDR3: CASSESTGPISYEQYF. As DNA, the CDR3 is TGCGCCAGCAGTGAGTCAACAGGCCCGATTTCCTACGAGCAGTACTTC.

J is TRBJ2-6 and V is TRBV28, with a tentative D call TRBD2 (6 bases). Trimming shortened V by 3 bases and J by 0 bases, and 12 bases separated the two germline ends. The CDR3 covers 17 residues. The germline V gene encodes CDR1 MDHEN and CDR2 SYDVKM. The CDR3 loop reads CASSFGGAPSGANVLTF. The CDR3 DNA sequence: TGTGCCAGCAGTTTCGGGGGTGCCCCCTCTGGGGCCAACGTCCTGACTTTC.

This clonotype has a handful of counts. The chain couples TRBV5-1 to TRBJ2-3; possibly TRBD2 for D (6 bases). Trimming stripped 0 bases from V and 0 bases from J, with 11 bases between. This CDR3 is 16 amino acids long. Per germline, CDR1 SGHRS and CDR2 YFSETQ. The CDR3 spells CASSLASDYSTDTQYF. The CDR3 DNA reads as TGCGCCAGCAGCTTGGCTAGCGATTATAGCACAGATACGCAGTATTTT.

This clonotype was counted only a few times. This chain connects TRBV7-9 to TRBJ2-3, with 11 nucleotides matching TRBD2. Germline lookup yields CDR1 SEHNR and CDR2 FQNEAQ (reference sequence). Trimming cost V 5 bases and J 4 bases; bases outside gene matches: 8. The CDR3 totals 16 residues. The CDR3 coding sequence is TGTGCCAGCAGCAAAAATAGCGGGGGGGCCGCAGATACGCAGTATTTT. Translating gives CASSKNSGGAADTQYF.

The chain carries TRBV5-1 and TRBJ2-1; tentative D call: TRBD1 (6 bases). Germline V gene lookup returns CDR1 SGHRS and CDR2 YFSETQ. Trimming left V 3 bases short and J 0 bases short, with 13 bases between. This CDR3 has 16 residues. CDR3 amino acids: CASSSKPGHSYNEQFF. The CDR3 DNA sequence: TGCGCCAGCAGCTCCAAACCGGGACACTCCTACAATGAGCAGTTCTTC.

This clonotype was found a few times. The chain combines TRBV2 with TRBJ2-3; 7 nucleotides align to TRBD1. Germline V gives CDR1 SNHLY, CDR2 FYNNEI. V was clipped by 6 bases and J by 1 base; unmatched bases: 7. This CDR3 contains 15 residues. The CDR3 DNA sequence: TGTGCCAGCAGGCCGTACGACAGGGGCACAGATACGCAGTATTTT. Translation gives CASRPYDRGTDTQYF.

A few counts support this clonotype. The chain has TRBV7-6 and TRBJ2-3, with a weak D call TRBD1 (8 bases). The CDR3 spans 15 residues. Trimming pared 5 bases from V and 3 bases from J, leaving 15 bases between. Germline loops: CDR1 SGHVS, CDR2 FNYEAQ. The CDR3 DNA is TGTGCCAGCAGCCGAGGACAGGGAGGGACAGATACGCAGTATTTT. It encodes CASSRGQGGTDTQYF.

This clonotype was counted many times. V usage is TRBV20-1 and J usage is TRBJ1-1, with D hard to call. CDR3 length equals 12 residues. Germline CDR1 DFQATT, CDR2 SNEGSKA (reference sequence). Trimming cost V 3 bases and J 0 bases, with 5 bases left between them. For the CDR3, the DNA is TGCAGTGCTAGTTGGATGAACACTGAAGCTTTCTTT. Translation gives CSASWMNTEAFF.

This clonotype appeared a few times. V and J are TRBV11-3 and TRBJ2-3; D unclear. Germline V lookup: CDR1 SGHNT, CDR2 YENEEA. The CDR3 sequence is 11 residues long. Trimming stripped 8 bases from V and 0 bases from J, with 3 bases between. CDR3 nucleotide sequence: TGTGCCAGCGGGAGCACAGATACGCAGTATTTT. Its translation: CASGSTDTQYF.

In this sample, this clonotype turned up many times. V is TRBV28 and J is TRBJ2-2; the D gene is possibly TRBD1 (6 bases). The germline gives CDR1 MDHEN, CDR2 SYDVKM. The CDR3 runs to 15 residues. Trimming pared 3 bases from V and 3 bases from J, leaving 11 bases between. The CDR3 region is CASSLAQGYTGELFF. The CDR3 DNA reads TGTGCCAGCAGTTTGGCCCAGGGGTACACCGGGGAGCTGTTTTTT.